Listed below are T cell receptor beta chains from one sample, sequenced in a study of T cells in Graves' hyperthyroidism and ophthalmopathy. TCRdb reprocessed the multiplex PCR reads via MiXCR and lists one record per CDR3 protein. The table has a few hundred thousand distinct CDR3 sequences, 40% to 55% seen once; the top ten hold around 7.7%. The sample consisted of peripheral blood or thyroid tissue (not recorded which). The source of these receptors is a woman aged 18-35 years with Graves' hyperthyroidism. The CDR3 runs from the conserved cysteine through the conserved F or W. A D gene is named only where the DNA matches it firmly. Size is stated for part of the rows, as once, few or many counts, or as a class when the clone is expanded.

- TRBJ1-2 TRBV5-5 many CASSPEYRGYTF TGTGCCAGCAGCCCAGAATATAGGGGCTACACCTTC
- TRBJ2-5 TRBV7-9 - CASERLTGTGETQYF TGTGCCAGTGAGAGGCTAACAGGGACGGGAGAGACCCAGTACTTC
- TRBJ2-7 TRBV10-3 many CAISEMAVGYEQYF TGTGCCATCAGTGAGATGGCGGTAGGGTACGAGCAGTACTTC
- TRBJ2-5 TRBV20-1 many CSGGVQETQYF TGCAGTGGCGGGGTACAAGAGACCCAGTACTTC
- TRBJ1-2 TRBV20-1 - CSARTLGRTNYGYTF TGCAGTGCTAGGACTCTCGGGAGGACGAACTATGGCTACACCTTC
- TRBJ2-7 TRBV7-2 - CASSSDGAAYEQYF TGTGCCAGCAGCTCGGATGGCGCAGCCTACGAGCAGTACTTC
- TRBJ1-5 TRBV11-2 many CASSPQRSQPQHF TGTGCCAGCAGCCCCCAGAGGAGTCAGCCCCAGCATTTT
TRBD2 TRBJ2-5 TRBV7-9 - CASSQGLAGYF TGTGCCAGCAGCCAGGGGCTAGCGGGGTACTTC
- TRBJ2-7 TRBV29-1 - CSVEDRDVGSSPTDGGKYF TGCAGCGTTGAGGATCGAGATGTTGGCAGCAGCCCGACGGACGGCGGGAAGTACTTC
- TRBJ2-7 TRBV27 many CASSSRGNSYEQYF TGTGCCAGCAGTTCACGAGGGAACTCCTACGAGCAGTACTTC
TRBD2 TRBJ2-7 TRBV6-1 few CASSFSRTSGLPYEQYF TGTGCCAGCAGTTTCTCACGGACTAGCGGTCTACCCTACGAGCAGTACTTC
- TRBJ1-2 TRBV24-1 - CAASDHFGGASNYGYTF TGTGCCGCCAGTGATCACTTCGGGGGGGCTTCCAACTATGGCTACACCTTC
- TRBJ1-3 TRBV5-1 - CASSFAGPAGNTIYF TGCGCCAGCAGCTTCGCCGGTCCGGCTGGAAACACTATATATTTT
TRBD2 TRBJ2-1 TRBV20-1 once CSARDRKAGEGNEQFF TGCAGTGCTAGAGATAGAAAAGCGGGAGAAGGGAATGAGCAGTTCTTC
- TRBJ1-2 TRBV7-2 - CASSPETDSYGYTF TGTGCCAGCAGCCCAGAGACAGACTCCTATGGCTACACCTTC
- TRBJ2-5 TRBV10-3 - CAISEETQYF TGTGCCATCTCAGAGGAGACCCAGTACTTC
- TRBJ2-7 TRBV20-1 once CSAGEQGTAWDEQYF TGCAGTGCGGGGGAGCAGGGGACCGCCTGGGACGAGCAGTACTTC
- TRBJ2-7 TRBV7-8 - CASIPRRAHNEQYF TGTGCCAGCATCCCTCGGCGGGCTCACAATGAGCAGTACTTC
- TRBJ2-7 TRBV6-2/TRBV6-3 few CASRKGSSYEQYF TGTGCCAGCAGGAAAGGCAGCTCCTACGAGCAGTACTTC
- TRBJ2-5 TRBV7-6 - CASSRGYKTQYF TGTGCCAGCAGCAGGGGGTACAAAACCCAGTACTTC
- TRBJ2-5 TRBV6-6 many CASRPPLGVETQYF TGTGCCAGCAGACCGCCGCTAGGGGTAGAGACCCAGTACTTC
TRBD1 TRBJ2-7 TRBV27 - CASGDSRFSYEQYF TGTGCCAGCGGGGACAGTAGGTTTTCCTACGAGCAGTACTTC
- TRBJ2-7 TRBV12-3/TRBV12-4 few CASSAGVGSYEQYF TGTGCCAGCAGTGCCGGCGTGGGTTCCTACGAGCAGTACTTC
- TRBJ1-3 TRBV4-2 few CASSQDFGGMGNTIYF TGTGCCAGCAGCCAAGATTTCGGGGGAATGGGAAACACCATATATTTT
TRBD1 TRBJ2-2 TRBV6-5 - CASSDPGQGNTGELFF TGTGCCAGCAGTGACCCGGGACAGGGTAACACCGGGGAGCTGTTTTTT
TRBD1 TRBJ1-5 TRBV7-9 many CASSPPTDRGPQPQHF TGTGCCAGCAGCCCCCCCACGGACAGGGGGCCTCAGCCCCAGCATTTT
- TRBJ2-7 TRBV30 few CAWSVLEGTSYEQYF TGTGCCTGGAGTGTACTTGAGGGGACCTCCTACGAGCAGTACTTC
TRBD2 TRBJ2-7 TRBV7-3 - CASSSIGLATTESYEQYF TGTGCCAGCAGCAGTATCGGACTAGCGACTACCGAATCCTACGAGCAGTACTTC
TRBD1 TRBJ2-7 TRBV2 once CASSGDRGTYEQYF TGTGCCAGCAGTGGGGACAGGGGAACCTACGAGCAGTACTTC
- TRBJ2-5 TRBV20-1 many CSARRPLGLETQYF TGCAGTGCTAGGAGACCTCTAGGATTGGAGACCCAGTACTTC
TRBD2 TRBJ2-7 TRBV20-1 - CSAGGLAAYEQYF TGCAGTGCGGGCGGACTAGCGGCCTACGAGCAGTACTTC
- TRBJ1-1 TRBV6-5 few CASSGEEGRWYTEAFF TGTGCCAGCAGTGGAGAGGAGGGGCGGTGGTACACTGAAGCTTTCTTT
TRBD1 TRBJ1-6 TRBV10-3 many CAISETGEGSPLHF TGTGCCATCAGTGAAACAGGGGAAGGTTCACCCCTCCACTTT
TRBD1 TRBJ1-5 TRBV24-1 - CATSGTNWTGGVQPQHF TGTGCCACCAGTGGAACCAATTGGACAGGGGGGGTACAGCCCCAGCATTTT
TRBD1 TRBJ2-7 TRBV7-9 - CASRDRLHEQYF TGTGCCAGCAGGGACAGGCTGCACGAGCAGTACTTC
- TRBJ2-5 TRBV2 - CASRLLESQGGPDETQYF TGTGCCAGCAGGTTATTGGAAAGCCAAGGAGGGCCGGATGAGACCCAGTACTTC
- TRBJ2-1 TRBV11-1 once CASSPSSSYNEQFF TGTGCCAGCAGCCCCTCGAGCTCCTACAATGAGCAGTTCTTC
- TRBJ2-5 TRBV7-2 once CASSLDPSGSQYF TGTGCCAGCAGCTTAGACCCGAGCGGGTCCCAGTACTTC
TRBD1 TRBJ1-1 TRBV12-3/TRBV12-4 many CASRTTGKNTEAFF TGTGCCAGCAGAACGACAGGGAAGAACACTGAAGCTTTCTTT
- TRBJ2-7 TRBV7-2 many CASSLAHSYEQYF TGTGCCAGCAGCTTAGCCCACAGCTACGAGCAGTACTTC
- TRBJ1-6 TRBV10-3 once CAISTDQAFRNSPLHF TGTGCCATCAGTACGGATCAGGCGTTCAGAAATTCACCCCTCCACTTT
- TRBJ2-2 TRBV7-2 few CASSSRRGNTGELFF TGTGCCAGCAGCTCCCGACGGGGAAACACCGGGGAGCTGTTTTTT
- TRBJ1-2 TRBV20-1 many CSARDPPGETF TGCAGTGCTAGAGATCCCCCGGGGGAGACCTTC
TRBD2 TRBJ2-5 TRBV7-2 few CARDGSGISETQYF TGTGCTAGAGACGGGAGCGGGATATCGGAGACCCAGTACTTC
TRBD2 TRBJ2-1 TRBV19 - CASSISGNSNEQFF TGTGCCAGTAGTATAAGCGGGAATAGCAACGAGCAGTTCTTC
TRBD2 TRBJ2-7 TRBV7-9 many CASSRTSGLYEQYF TGTGCCAGCAGCCGGACTAGCGGGCTATACGAGCAGTACTTC